These T cell receptor beta chains were read from a single sample in a study of response to subunit inactivated influenza vaccine. TCRdb passed the RT-PCR reads through MiXCR, listing each CDR3 protein once. The repertoire holds about 480,000 distinct CDR3 sequences, with less than 30% as singletons. This specimen consisted of CD4+ T cells sorted from PBMCs, obtained roughly 5 days after vaccination. Receptor source: a man aged 45-65 years who received an inactivated influenza vaccine. Both conserved end residues are part of each CDR3. D genes are given only for firm matches. Where a row states a size, it is once, few, many or the class of an expanded clone; other rows omit it.

TRBJ2-1 16 few TRBD2 TRBV20-1 TGCAGTGCTAGCAGCGGGGGGGCTCTACCCTACAATGAGCAGTTCTTC CSASSGGALPYNEQFF
TRBJ2-1 13 . . TRBV7-2 TGTGCCAGCAGCTTAGGTCAGCCCTTGAGCCAGTTCTTC CASSLGQPLSQFF
TRBJ2-7 16 few . TRBV6-2/TRBV6-3 TGTGCCAGCAGTTACTCGAGTACCGGACTTACCTACGAGCAGTACTTC CASSYSSTGLTYEQYF
TRBJ2-2 17 few . TRBV5-1 TGCGCCAGCAGTCCTGAAGGGGGGCTACGGGGACCCGGGGAGCTGTTTTTT CASSPEGGLRGPGELFF
TRBJ2-1 11 . . TRBV11-2 TGTGCCAGCAGCTTATCCATGGAGCAGTTCTTC CASSLSMEQFF
TRBJ2-1 13 few . TRBV6-2/TRBV6-3 TGTGCCAGCAGTTACGGTCGGCAAGGGAATCGGTTCTTC CASSYGRQGNRFF
TRBJ2-1 15 few TRBD2 TRBV29-1 TGCAGCGCCCAAATAGCGGGGGGGTACTACAATGAGCAGTTCTTC CSAQIAGGYYNEQFF
TRBJ2-1 16 . TRBD2 TRBV20-1 TGCAGTGCTAGAAGCTCTAGCGGGGGAGTGAGGAATGAGCAGTTCTTC CSARSSSGGVRNEQFF
TRBJ1-4 14 few . TRBV20-1 TGCAGTGCTAGTACCGGACTGTCCAAGAAAAAACTGTTTTTT CSASTGLSKKKLFF
TRBJ2-2 15 many TRBD2 TRBV5-1 TGCGCCAGCAGTAGCGGGGGAACGAACACCGGGGAGCTGTTTTTT CASSSGGTNTGELFF
TRBJ2-2 18 . TRBD1 TRBV20-1 TGCAGTGCTAGGGGATGGGAAGGGACAGGCGCGAACACCGGGGAGCTGTTTTTT CSARGWEGTGANTGELFF
TRBJ2-3 13 . . TRBV12-3/TRBV12-4 TGTGCCTGGGGGGCCCCACCCCCGTTTACGCAGTATTTT CAWGAPPPFTQYF
TRBJ2-2 15 few TRBD1 TRBV7-6 TGTGCCAGCAGCTCCCTTAGGGACAGAAAAGGGGAGCTGTTTTTT CASSSLRDRKGELFF
TRBJ2-7 14 . TRBD1 TRBV28 TGTGCCAGCAGTCTTCGACAGGGCCTGGCCGAGCAGTACTTC CASSLRQGLAEQYF
TRBJ2-3 16 few . TRBV5-6 TGTGCCAGCAGCTTGGGGGGAGGCCCCGTCGCAGATACGCAGTATTTT CASSLGGGPVADTQYF
TRBJ1-1 15 . TRBD1 TRBV5-1 TGCGCCAGCAGCAGCACAGGGGGCGCCCAAACTGAAGCTTTCTTT CASSSTGGAQTEAFF
TRBJ2-1 15 few TRBD1 TRBV11-2 TGTGCCAGCAGCGTCAGCCGGACAGGGTACAATGAGCAGTTCTTC CASSVSRTGYNEQFF
TRBJ1-1 13 . . TRBV9 TGTGCCAGCAGCGTAGATTGGAACACTGAAGCTTTCTTT CASSVDWNTEAFF
TRBJ2-6 16 . TRBD1 TRBV12-3/TRBV12-4 TGTGCCAGCAGTAGGGACAGGAGGTCTGGGGCCAACGTCCTGACTTTC CASSRDRRSGANVLTF
TRBJ2-7 18 . TRBD1 TRBV15 TGTGCCACCAGCAGACAGAGACAGGGCTCATCGCTGGGCTACGAGCAGTACTTC CATSRQRQGSSLGYEQYF
TRBJ2-7 15 . TRBD2 TRBV10-3 TGTGCCATCAGTGACGGACTAGCGGACGATTACGAGCAGTACTTC CAISDGLADDYEQYF
TRBJ2-7 14 . . TRBV6-1 TGTGCCAGCAGACAAAACACGAACCGGCACGAGCAGTACTTC CASRQNTNRHEQYF
TRBJ2-2 14 few . TRBV5-1 TGCGCCAGCAGACCGGACGGGAACACCGGGGAGCTGTTTTTT CASRPDGNTGELFF
TRBJ2-5 16 few TRBD2 TRBV5-1 TGCGCCAGCAGCTCACGGGGGGGTGAGTGGCAAGAGACCCAGTACTTC CASSSRGGEWQETQYF
TRBJ1-1 15 . TRBD1 TRBV2 TGTGCCAGCAGGGAGGACAGGATTATGAACACTGAAGCTTTCTTT CASREDRIMNTEAFF
TRBJ2-5 19 . TRBD2 TRBV20-1 TGCAGTGCTAGACCCCTAGGTGAAGCTAGCGGGAGTTTAAAAGAGACCCAGTACTTC CSARPLGEASGSLKETQYF
TRBJ1-1 12 few . TRBV3-1 TGTGCCAGCACCAACATGAACACTGAAGCTTTCTTT CASTNMNTEAFF
TRBJ2-1 15 few . TRBV24-1 TGTGCCACCAGTGATTTGTCCGGAGCAAACAATGAGCAGTTCTTC CATSDLSGANNEQFF
TRBJ2-7 14 . . TRBV12-3/TRBV12-4 TGTGCCAGCTCGAGGGGCCCTCCCTCCTACGAGCAGTACTTC CASSRGPPSYEQYF
TRBJ1-1 15 few . TRBV12-3/TRBV12-4 TGTGCCAGCAGTACTCGGACCGGACCGAACACTGAAGCTTTCTTT CASSTRTGPNTEAFF
TRBJ1-2 11 . . TRBV12-3/TRBV12-4 TGTGCCAGCAGTTTACAATGGAGCTACACCTTC CASSLQWSYTF
TRBJ2-3 14 . . TRBV11-2 TGTGCCAGCAGCTTAAGGCCTAGCACAGATACGCAGTATTTT CASSLRPSTDTQYF
TRBJ2-3 15 . TRBD2 TRBV7-8 TGTGCCAGCAGCGTGGGACTAGCGGGAACAGATACGCAGTATTTT CASSVGLAGTDTQYF
TRBJ2-7 12 few . TRBV29-1 TGCAGCGTTGACAGCGGGTCCTACGAGCAGTACTTC CSVDSGSYEQYF
TRBJ1-1 15 few TRBD1 TRBV4-3 TGCGCCAGCAGCCAAGGTCAGGGGGTGAACACTGAAGCTTTCTTT CASSQGQGVNTEAFF
TRBJ2-7 14 . . TRBV9 TGTGCCAGCAGCGTAAGGCCGGGGAACTACGAGCAGTACTTC CASSVRPGNYEQYF
TRBJ2-1 17 few TRBD2 TRBV7-9 TGTGCCAGCAGCTTAGTGATTGATAGCGGGCTGCTGGATGAGCAGTTCTTC CASSLVIDSGLLDEQFF
TRBJ1-6 13 few . TRBV5-5 TGTGCCAGCAGCTTTCGGGAGAATTCACCCCTCCACTTT CASSFRENSPLHF
TRBJ2-1 14 . . TRBV20-1 TGCAGTGCTCCTAAGCCCCCTTACCACAATGAGCAGTTCTTC CSAPKPPYHNEQFF
TRBJ2-7 14 few TRBD1 TRBV28 TGTGCCAGCAGTTCCACCGGGACAGGCCTCTCGAAGTACTTC CASSSTGTGLSKYF
TRBJ2-5 16 . TRBD2 TRBV12-3/TRBV12-4 TGTGCCAGCAGGGTCTGGCGGGGGGCGCTTTCAGAGACCCAGTACTTC CASRVWRGALSETQYF
TRBJ2-5 14 . . TRBV5-1 TGCGCCAGCAGCTTGGATATTAGCTGGGAGACCCAGTACTTC CASSLDISWETQYF
TRBJ2-7 14 . . TRBV6-2/TRBV6-3 TGTGCCAGCAGTGCAATGACTAACGCCTACGAGCAGTACTTC CASSAMTNAYEQYF
TRBJ1-3 14 . . TRBV7-9 TGTGCCAGCAGCTTAAGTGGTACCGGAAACACCATATATTTT CASSLSGTGNTIYF
TRBJ2-7 13 few TRBD1 TRBV7-6 TGTGCCAGCAATTCTGGGACAGGCCGTGAGCAGTACTTC CASNSGTGREQYF
TRBJ1-6 11 few . TRBV3-1 TGTGCCAGCAGCCAAGGAATACCCCTCCACTTT CASSQGIPLHF
TRBJ2-3 13 few . TRBV6-1 TGTGCCAGCAGGGGGGGTTTCACAGATACGCAGTATTTT CASRGGFTDTQYF
TRBJ1-3 14 . . TRBV7-2 TGTGCCAGCAGCCAAAAGGGCTCTGGAAACACCATATATTTT CASSQKGSGNTIYF
TRBJ2-7 15 . TRBD1 TRBV6-1 TGTGCCAGCAGTCGTTCGGGACAGGGGGCCTACGAGCAGTACTTC CASSRSGQGAYEQYF
TRBJ2-5 14 few . TRBV7-9 TGTGCCAGCAGCTTGTGGGGGGCAGGAGAGACCCAGTACTTC CASSLWGAGETQYF
TRBJ1-5 14 . . TRBV12-3/TRBV12-4 TGTGCCAGCAGTTCAGTACAGAGCAATCAGCCCCAGCATTTT CASSSVQSNQPQHF
TRBJ2-1 12 . . TRBV20-1 TGCAGTGCCAGGCTAGCCAGGGATGAGCAGTTCTTC CSARLARDEQFF